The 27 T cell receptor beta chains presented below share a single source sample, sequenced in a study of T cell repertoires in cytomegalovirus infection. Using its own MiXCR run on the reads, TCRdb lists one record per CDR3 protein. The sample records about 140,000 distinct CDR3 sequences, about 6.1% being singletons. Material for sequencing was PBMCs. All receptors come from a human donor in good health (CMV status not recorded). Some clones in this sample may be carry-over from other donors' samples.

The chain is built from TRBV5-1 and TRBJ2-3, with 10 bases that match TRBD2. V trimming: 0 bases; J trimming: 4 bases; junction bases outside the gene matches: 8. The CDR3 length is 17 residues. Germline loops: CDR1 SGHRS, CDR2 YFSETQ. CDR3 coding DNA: TGCGCCAGCAGCTTGGAAGGGGCAGCGGGGGGGTCAGATACGCAGTATTTT. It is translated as CASSLEGAAGGSDTQYF.

The CDR3 coding sequence is TGTGCCAGCAGTTCCTCGGGGGGGCATGAGCAGTTCTTC. Translating it yields CASSSSGGHEQFF. The chain combines TRBV28 with TRBJ2-1; the match to TRBD2 covers 8 bases. Germline V gene lookup returns CDR1 MDHEN and CDR2 SYDVKM. There are 13 residues in the CDR3. The trim removed 4 bases at V and 8 bases at J, leaving 4 bases unmatched.

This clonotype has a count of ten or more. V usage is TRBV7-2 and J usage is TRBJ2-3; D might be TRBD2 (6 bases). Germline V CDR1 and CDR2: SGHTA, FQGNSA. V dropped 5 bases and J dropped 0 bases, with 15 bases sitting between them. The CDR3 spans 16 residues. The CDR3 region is CASSTSGFGSTDTQYF. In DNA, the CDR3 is TGTGCCAGCAGCACGAGCGGGTTCGGGAGCACAGATACGCAGTATTTT.

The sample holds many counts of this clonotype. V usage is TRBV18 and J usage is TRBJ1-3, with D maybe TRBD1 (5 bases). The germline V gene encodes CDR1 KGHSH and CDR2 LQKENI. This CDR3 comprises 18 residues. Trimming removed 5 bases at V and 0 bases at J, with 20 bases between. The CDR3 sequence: CASSELPGPRSSGNTIYF. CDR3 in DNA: TGTGCCAGCTCAGAACTCCCGGGACCGAGAAGCTCTGGAAACACCATATATTTT.

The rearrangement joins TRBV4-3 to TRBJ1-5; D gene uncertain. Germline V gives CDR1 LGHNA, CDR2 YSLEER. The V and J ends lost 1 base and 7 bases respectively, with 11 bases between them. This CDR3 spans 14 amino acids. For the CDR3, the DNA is TGCGCCAGCAGCCAAGTTACGGGTTGGCAGCCCCAGCATTTT. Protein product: CASSQVTGWQPQHF.

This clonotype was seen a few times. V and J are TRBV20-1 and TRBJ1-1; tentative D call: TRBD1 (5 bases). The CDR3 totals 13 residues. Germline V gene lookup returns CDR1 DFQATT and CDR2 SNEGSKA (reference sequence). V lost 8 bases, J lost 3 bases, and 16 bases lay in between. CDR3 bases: TGCAGTCCGGAGCCGTGGGGGGACACTGAAGCTTTCTTT. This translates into CSPEPWGDTEAFF.

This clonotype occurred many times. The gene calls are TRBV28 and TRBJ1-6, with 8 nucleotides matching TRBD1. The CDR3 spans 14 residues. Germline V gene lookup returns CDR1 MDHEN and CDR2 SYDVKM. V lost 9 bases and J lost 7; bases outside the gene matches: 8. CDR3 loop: CASGAGQANSPLHF. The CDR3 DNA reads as TGTGCCAGTGGAGCGGGACAGGCAAATTCACCCCTCCACTTT.

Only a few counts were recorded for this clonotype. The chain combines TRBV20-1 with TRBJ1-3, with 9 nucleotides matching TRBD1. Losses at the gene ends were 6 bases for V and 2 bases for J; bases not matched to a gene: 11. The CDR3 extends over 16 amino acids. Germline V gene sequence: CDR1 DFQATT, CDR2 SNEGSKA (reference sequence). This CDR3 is CSATDTGTGTGNTIYF. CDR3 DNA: TGCAGTGCCACAGACACCGGGACAGGGACTGGAAACACCATATATTTT.

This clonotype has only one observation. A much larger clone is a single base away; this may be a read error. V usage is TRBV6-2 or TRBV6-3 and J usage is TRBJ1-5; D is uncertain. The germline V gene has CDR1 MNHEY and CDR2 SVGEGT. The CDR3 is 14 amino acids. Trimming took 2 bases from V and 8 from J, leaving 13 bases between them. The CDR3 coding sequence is TGTGCCAGCAGTTACGTCCGCGGGGAGGAGCCCCAGCATTTT. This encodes CASSYVRGEEPQHF.

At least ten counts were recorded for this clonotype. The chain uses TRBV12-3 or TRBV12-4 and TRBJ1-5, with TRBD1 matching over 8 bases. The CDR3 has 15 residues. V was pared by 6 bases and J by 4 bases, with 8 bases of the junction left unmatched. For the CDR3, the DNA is TGTGCCAGCAGCCCTGGACAGGGAATAAATCAGCCCCAGCATTTT. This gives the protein CASSPGQGINQPQHF.

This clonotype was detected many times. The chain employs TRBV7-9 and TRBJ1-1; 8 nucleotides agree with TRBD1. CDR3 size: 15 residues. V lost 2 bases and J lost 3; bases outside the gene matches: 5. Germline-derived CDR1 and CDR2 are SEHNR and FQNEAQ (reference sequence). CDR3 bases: TGTGCCAGCAGCTTACAGGGGGCCGGCTACACTGAAGCTTTCTTT. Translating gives CASSLQGAGYTEAFF.

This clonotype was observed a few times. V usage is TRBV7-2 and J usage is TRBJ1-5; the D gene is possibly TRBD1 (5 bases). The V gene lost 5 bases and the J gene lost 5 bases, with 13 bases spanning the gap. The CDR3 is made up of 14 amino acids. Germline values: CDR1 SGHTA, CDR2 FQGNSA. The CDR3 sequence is CASSPGGTDQPQHF. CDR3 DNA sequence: TGTGCCAGCAGCCCCGGGGGGACGGATCAGCCCCAGCATTTT.

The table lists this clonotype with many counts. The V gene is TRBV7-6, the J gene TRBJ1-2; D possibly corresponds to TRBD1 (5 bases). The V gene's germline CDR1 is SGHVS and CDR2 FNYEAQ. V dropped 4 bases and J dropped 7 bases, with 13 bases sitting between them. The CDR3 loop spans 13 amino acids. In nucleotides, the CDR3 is TGTGCCAGCAGCTCCATCGACAGATTTGGCTACACCTTC. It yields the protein CASSSIDRFGYTF.

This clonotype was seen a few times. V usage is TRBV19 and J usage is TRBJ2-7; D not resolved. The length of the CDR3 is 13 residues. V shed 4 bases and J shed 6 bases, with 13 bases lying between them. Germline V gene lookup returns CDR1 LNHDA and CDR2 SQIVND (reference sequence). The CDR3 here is CASSTPHYREQYF. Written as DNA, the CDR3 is TGTGCCAGTAGTACCCCCCATTATCGCGAGCAGTACTTC.

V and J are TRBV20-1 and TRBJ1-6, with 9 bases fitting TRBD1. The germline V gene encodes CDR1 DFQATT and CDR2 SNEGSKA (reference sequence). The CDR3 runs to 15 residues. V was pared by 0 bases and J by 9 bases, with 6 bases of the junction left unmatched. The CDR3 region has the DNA TGCAGTGCTAGAGATTCCGGGACAGGGTTTTCACCCCTCCACTTT. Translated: CSARDSGTGFSPLHF.

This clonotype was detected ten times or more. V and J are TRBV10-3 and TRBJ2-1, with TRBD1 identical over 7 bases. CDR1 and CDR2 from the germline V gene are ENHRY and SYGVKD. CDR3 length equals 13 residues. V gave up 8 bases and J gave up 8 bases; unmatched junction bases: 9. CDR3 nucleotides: TGTGCCATCGGTGCACAGGGGTTCGATGAGCAGTTCTTC. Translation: CAIGAQGFDEQFF.

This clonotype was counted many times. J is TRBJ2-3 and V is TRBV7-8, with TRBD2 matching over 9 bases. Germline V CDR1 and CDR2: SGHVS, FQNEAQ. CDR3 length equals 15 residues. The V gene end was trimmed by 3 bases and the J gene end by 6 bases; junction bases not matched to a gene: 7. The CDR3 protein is CASSLMRGGADTQYF. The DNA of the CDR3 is TGTGCCAGCAGCTTGATGCGGGGGGGCGCCGATACGCAGTATTTT.

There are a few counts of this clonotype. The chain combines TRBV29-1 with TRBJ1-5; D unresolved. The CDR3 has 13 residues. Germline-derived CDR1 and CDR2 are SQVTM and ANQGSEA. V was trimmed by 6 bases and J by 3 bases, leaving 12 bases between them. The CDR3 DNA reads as TGCAGCGTCGCAGGAGGCTCCAATCAGCCCCAGCATTTT. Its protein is CSVAGGSNQPQHF.

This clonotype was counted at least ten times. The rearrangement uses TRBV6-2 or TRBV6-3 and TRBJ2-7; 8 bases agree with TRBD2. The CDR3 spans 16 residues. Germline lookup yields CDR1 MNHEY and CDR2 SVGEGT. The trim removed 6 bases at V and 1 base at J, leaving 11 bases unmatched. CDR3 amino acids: CASSLGLREGSYEQYF. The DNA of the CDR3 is TGTGCCAGCAGCCTGGGTTTACGGGAGGGATCCTACGAGCAGTACTTC.

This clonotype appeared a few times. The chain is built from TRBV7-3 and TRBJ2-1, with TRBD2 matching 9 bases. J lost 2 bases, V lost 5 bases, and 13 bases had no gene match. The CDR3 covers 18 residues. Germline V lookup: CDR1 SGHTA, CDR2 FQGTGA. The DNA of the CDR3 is TGTGCCAGCAGCCCGTCGATTTTGAGCGGGGGGCCCTACAATGAGCAGTTCTTC. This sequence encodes CASSPSILSGGPYNEQFF.

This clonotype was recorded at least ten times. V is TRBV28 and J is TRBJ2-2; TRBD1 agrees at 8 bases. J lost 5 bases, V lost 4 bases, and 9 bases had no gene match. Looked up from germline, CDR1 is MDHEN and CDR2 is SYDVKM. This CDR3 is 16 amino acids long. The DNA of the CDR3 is TGTGCCAGCAGTTCAGCGGACAGGGTACAAACCGGGGAGCTGTTTTTT. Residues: CASSSADRVQTGELFF.

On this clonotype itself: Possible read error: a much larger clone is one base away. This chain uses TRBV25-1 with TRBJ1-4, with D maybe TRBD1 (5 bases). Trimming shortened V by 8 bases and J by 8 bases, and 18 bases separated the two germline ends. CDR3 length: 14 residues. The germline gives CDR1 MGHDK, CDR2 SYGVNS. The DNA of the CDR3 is TGTGCCAGCGGTGCCCTCCAGGGTGTGGAAAAACTGTTTTTT. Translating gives CASGALQGVEKLFF.

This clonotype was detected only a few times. The CDR3 DNA sequence: TGTGCCAGCAGCCAGCACGTCGACGGAGGCTACACCTTC. Translated: CASSQHVDGGYTF. The chain employs TRBV5-6 and TRBJ1-2; D gene uncertain. Germline CDR1 is SGHDT and CDR2 is YYEEEE. The CDR3 covers 13 residues. V was pared by 4 bases and J by 8 bases, with 15 bases between. Drawing the rest from reference TRBV5-6 and TRBJ1-2, the complete variable domain is DAGVTQSPTHLIKTRGQQVTLRCSPKSGHDTVSWYQQALGQGPQFIFQYYEEEERQRGNFPDRFSGHQFPNYSSELNVNALLLGDSALYLCASSQHVDGGYTFGSGTRLTVV.

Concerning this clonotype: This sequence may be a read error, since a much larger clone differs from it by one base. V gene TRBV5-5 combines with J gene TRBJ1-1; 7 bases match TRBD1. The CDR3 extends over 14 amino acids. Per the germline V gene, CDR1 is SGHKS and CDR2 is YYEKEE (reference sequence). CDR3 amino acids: CASRDEGGGTGAFF. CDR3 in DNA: TGTGCCAGCAGGGACGAGGGAGGGGGCACTGGAGCTTTCTTT.

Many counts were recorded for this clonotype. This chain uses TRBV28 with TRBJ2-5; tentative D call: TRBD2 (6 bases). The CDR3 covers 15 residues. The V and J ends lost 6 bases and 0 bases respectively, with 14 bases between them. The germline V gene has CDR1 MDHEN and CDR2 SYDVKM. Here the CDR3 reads CASSFNRGYQETQYF. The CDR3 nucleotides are TGTGCCAGCAGCTTTAACCGGGGGTACCAAGAGACCCAGTACTTC.

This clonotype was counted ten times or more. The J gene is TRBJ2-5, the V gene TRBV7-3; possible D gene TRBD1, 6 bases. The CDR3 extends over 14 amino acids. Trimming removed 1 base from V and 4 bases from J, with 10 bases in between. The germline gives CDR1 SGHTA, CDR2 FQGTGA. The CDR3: CASSLNGGGETQYF. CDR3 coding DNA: TGTGCCAGCAGCTTAAATGGGGGCGGAGAGACCCAGTACTTC.

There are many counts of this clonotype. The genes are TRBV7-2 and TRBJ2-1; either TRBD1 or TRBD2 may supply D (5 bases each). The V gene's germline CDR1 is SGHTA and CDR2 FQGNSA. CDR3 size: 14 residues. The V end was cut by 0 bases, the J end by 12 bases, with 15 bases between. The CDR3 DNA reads TGTGCCAGCAGCTTAGCGCTTGGGGGTGCGATGCAGTTCTTC. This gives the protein CASSLALGGAMQFF. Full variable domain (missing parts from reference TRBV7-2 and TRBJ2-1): GAGVSQSPSNKVTEKGKDVELRCDPISGHTALYWYRQSLGQGLEFLIYFQGNSAPDKSGLPSDRFSAERTGGSVSTLTIQRTQQEDSAVYLCASSLALGGAMQFFGPGTRLTVL.